The entry that follows covers one TCR beta chain sequence. No antigen is known for it. Alongside a J-beta primer mix, a sample-barcoded 5' primer served in a second PCR lasting about 7 to 11 cycles. TCRdb analysed the 5' RACE reads with MiXCR anew, one entry per CDR3 protein. The sample consists of roughly 930,000 distinct CDR3 sequences, around 48% of them appearing once. This specimen comes from a study of blood T cells in healthy people across ages. There are 15 residues in the CDR3. J gave up 10 bases and V 1 base, and 12 bases lay outside the gene matches. Germline lookup yields CDR1 DFQATT and CDR2 SNEGSKA (reference sequence). The study's findings and limits: The recorded TCR beta diversity per million T cells decreased in a roughly linear manner with age. Possibly, changes in expanded clonotypes were confounded because donor CMV status was unknown. Relative to aged donors, long-lived donors carried more naive CD4+ cells and displayed higher diversity.

This chain joins TRBV20-1 and TRBJ2-1; 8 bases fit TRBD1. Sequenced input: blood. The receptor was derived from a man in his thirties or forties in good health. In DNA, the CDR3 is TGCAGTGCTAGAGTCTGGCAGGGGGCTCCCACGGAGCAGTTCTTC. Translated: CSARVWQGAPTEQFF.